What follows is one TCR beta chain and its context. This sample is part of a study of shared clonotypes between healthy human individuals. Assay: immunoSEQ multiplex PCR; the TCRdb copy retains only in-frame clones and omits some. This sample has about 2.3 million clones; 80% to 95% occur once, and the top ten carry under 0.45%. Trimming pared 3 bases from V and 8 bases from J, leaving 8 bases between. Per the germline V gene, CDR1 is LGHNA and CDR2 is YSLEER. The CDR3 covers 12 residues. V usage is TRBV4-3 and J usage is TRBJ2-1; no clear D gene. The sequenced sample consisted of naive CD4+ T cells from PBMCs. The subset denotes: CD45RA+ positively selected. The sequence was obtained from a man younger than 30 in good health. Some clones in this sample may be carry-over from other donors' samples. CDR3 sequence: CASSQAGDEQFF. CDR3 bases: TGCGCCAGCAGCCAGGCAGGCGATGAGCAGTTCTTC.